This T cell receptor beta chain was sequenced in a study of CD8 T cells in ankylosing spondylitis. The junction had 7 bases not matched to a gene; V was cut back by 4 bases and J by 2 bases. There are 15 residues in the CDR3. Per the germline V gene, CDR1 is MNHEY and CDR2 is SMNVEV (reference sequence). Findings and limits, study-wide: Fewer than ten highly homologous variants made up a TCR beta motif, and this motif appeared characteristic of ankylosing spondylitis blood. Certain motif variants had earlier been reported in reactive arthritis synovial fluid and blood. In ankylosing spondylitis patients, matched synovial fluid reportedly showed significant enrichment of disease-linked clones.

This clonotype was detected ten times or more. Its specificity is not known. Researchers built TCR beta libraries using quantitative 5'-RACE with molecular barcodes. TCRdb redid the calling of the 5' RACE reads with MiXCR, one entry per CDR3 protein. The sample lists around 300,000 distinct CDR3 sequences, around a tenth occurring once. This TCR was sampled from a female donor with ankylosing spondylitis or in good health (not recorded which). Sequencing was performed on blood, either unsorted or a sorted T cell fraction (not recorded which). J is TRBJ1-1 and V is TRBV27, with 7 bases that match TRBD1. CDR3 loop: CASSSFGTANTEAFF. The CDR3 DNA reads TGTGCCAGCAGTTCGTTTGGGACAGCTAACACTGAAGCTTTCTTT.